This TCR beta chain was sequenced for a study of human T cells and chemical hapten exposure (dated by TCRdb to about 2021). Regarding the complete study: For sensitization, 2% DPC in acetone was applied to an approximately 2 cm by approximately 2 cm area of upper inner arm skin. Throughout the study period of around 25 weeks, patients also received therapeutic DPC doses to the scalp every week. Patch testing was performed on the upper back with Finn chambers containing 0.01% DPC, and the patch tests were scored after 6 days according to International Contact Dermatitis Research Group standards. The mostly female patient cohort included alopecia areata with under or over 50% scalp involvement, alopecia totalis and alopecia universalis. The libraries were sequenced as a pool, and the TCR yield per sample differed mostly because of small variations in library volumes within the pool. In alopecia patients, the study followed how the peripheral blood TCR repertoire changed in vivo over primary and secondary sensitization to diphenylcyclopropenone (DPC), a hapten. Blood samples were taken from patients before sensitization (week 0) and then at 2, 6 and about 24 weeks after DPC sensitization. Around 30 alopecia patients provided blood for TCR sequencing at one to four time points (pre-sensitization, 2, 6 and 24 weeks). Broad study findings and their caveats: DPC sensitization did not change the number of TCRs with a frequency above 1 in 1000, and there was no evidence of changes in global repertoire structure. Patch test score was positively correlated with the number of PT1 expanded TCRs, with significance at thresholds 8, 16 and 32 but not at 4. Because every patient had alopecia, a presumed autoimmune disease, the patients' immune response might differ from that of healthy individuals. After repeated subsampling, the strength of the expansion versus patch-test correlation and the threshold at which it became significant changed. Compared with pre-sensitization or healthy control sets, expanded TCRs formed significantly more large CDR3 similarity clusters, which is consistent with antigen-driven responses.

The protocol used for the library was RACE. Sequencer: NextSeq 500. During library preparation, unique molecular identifiers were attached to individual cDNA molecules so that TCRs could be counted in a quantitative, reproducible way. From each blood RNA sample, both TCR alpha and TCR beta chains were sequenced. From the authors' description of their analysis: Samples had a median of 95,638 TCRs, with a range from about 23,224 to 690,600. The Decombinator software suite was used to annotate the V, J and CDR3 of the TCR reads. Every sample was subsampled to the same number of TCRs (28,000) for the PS versus PT1 abundance plots. Expanded TCRs were defined as absent before sensitization and observed at least eight times at the 2-week time point. The raw public reads went through TCRdb reprocessing: fastp at Q25, MiXCR clone calling, in-frame beta chains kept. Each CDR3 protein gets just one entry, which takes the most common genes and DNA from the rows behind it. TCRdb's processing, not the authors', yielded these V and J calls. This sample gives approximately 320,000 distinct CDR3 sequences in total; around 5.5% of them show up just once. Jointly, the top ten make up less than 9% of the sample.

CDR1 and CDR2 are drawn from the germline V gene: LGHNA, YSLEER. The CDR3, cysteine through phenylalanine, is 14 amino acids long. The kept DNA is CDR3 alone, 42 bases in frame from the first base. The junction shows trimming of 6 bases on V and 9 bases on J, plus 18 bases between the germline ends. The time point tag for this specimen amounts to: pre-sensitization, week 0. The treatment or condition tag for this specimen amounts to: therapeutic diphenylcyclopropenone sensitization with weekly scalp DPC. At each patch-test visit, blood was drawn before the patch test was applied. Patients were eligible if aged 18 to 70, diagnosed with alopecia and judged suitable for DPC therapy, and pregnant patients were excluded. Total RNA was extracted from unfractionated whole blood that had been collected in Tempus Blood RNA tubes. This clonotype was observed many times. What antigen it recognizes has not been identified. Per-base qualities were not stored, and no clone one base away is much larger.

The sample in question was whole blood, obtained in connection with sensitization to the hapten diphenylcyclopropenone (DPC). This TCR derives from a woman between 18 and 29 years old with alopecia areata. Some clones in this sample may be carry-over from other donors' samples. The chain joins TRBV4-3 to TRBJ2-4; the best D guess is TRBD2, with 7 bases matching. The DNA sequence is as follows: TGCGCCAGCAGTGACACAGGGACGGGGGGCATTCAGTACTTC. The encoded protein is CASSDTGTGGIQYF.